The rows below give T cell receptor beta chains drawn from one sample of a study of T cells expressing NK-cell markers. TCRdb reprocessed the 5' RACE reads and keeps a single row for each CDR3 protein, giving no DNA. The data include over 150,000 distinct CDR3 sequences; the top ten clones carry over 35%. Source material: blood T cells: a sorted CD56 or NKG2C T cell subset, CD4+ or CD8+ T cells, or bulk PBMC T cells (not recorded which). The receptors derive from a woman in her forties or fifties in good health. The CDR3 runs from the conserved cysteine through the conserved F or W.

V: TRBV7-8; J: TRBJ2-1; CDR3: CASSPDRGDNEQFF
V: TRBV15; J: TRBJ1-3; CDR3: CATSLSGGNTIYF
V: TRBV24-1; J: TRBJ2-2; CDR3: CATSNSDRGRTGELFF
V: TRBV6-6; J: TRBJ2-3; CDR3: CASSPGQVNTDTQYF
V: TRBV20-1; J: TRBJ2-5; CDR3: CSARERRLSIQETQYF
V: TRBV6-5; J: TRBJ2-5; CDR3: CASSYYGVTETQYF
V: TRBV6-1; J: TRBJ2-2; CDR3: CASSEIFGQGAYGELFF
V: TRBV6-6; J: TRBJ1-5; CDR3: CASSYLDRPNQPQHF
V: TRBV10-3; J: TRBJ2-2; CDR3: CAISDSREGIGELFF
V: TRBV27; J: TRBJ2-5; CDR3: CASSLGRRGQETQYF
V: TRBV24-1; J: TRBJ2-7; CDR3: CATSVNRDLSEQYF
V: TRBV12-3/TRBV12-4; J: TRBJ2-1; CDR3: CASKQLAGGFNEQFF
V: TRBV9; J: TRBJ2-7; CDR3: CASSSGTSGNSYEQYF
V: TRBV6-2/TRBV6-3; J: TRBJ1-5; CDR3: CASSYLLDTGSNQPQHF
V: TRBV6-5; J: TRBJ2-1; CDR3: CASSPDRYLGNEQFF
V: TRBV15; J: TRBJ1-3; CDR3: CATSSDRDPGNTIYF
V: TRBV5-1; J: TRBJ1-5; CDR3: CASSLGENRNQPQHF
V: TRBV2; J: TRBJ2-1; CDR3: CASKSSTENNEQFF
V: TRBV20-1; J: TRBJ1-5; CDR3: CSASDYGQGPRGPQHF
V: TRBV25-1; J: TRBJ1-3; CDR3: CASSDPPTGGKGNTIYF
V: TRBV7-9; J: TRBJ1-2; CDR3: CASRTVGDGYGYTF
V: TRBV20-1; J: TRBJ2-3; CDR3: CSAPFGPTDTQYF
V: TRBV27; J: TRBJ1-1; CDR3: CASSLGRGNTEAFF
V: TRBV4-2; J: TRBJ1-2; CDR3: CASSQEDRVGYGYTF
V: TRBV11-2; J: TRBJ1-4; CDR3: CASSLDSELFF
V: TRBV19; J: TRBJ1-1; CDR3: CASNTGYAEAFF
V: TRBV5-6; J: TRBJ1-4; CDR3: CASSDWHQSNEKLFF
V: TRBV3-1; J: TRBJ2-1; CDR3: CASQRGRAGQYRSYNEQFF
V: TRBV27; J: TRBJ2-1; CDR3: CASTRQGFHNEQFF
V: TRBV14; J: TRBJ2-7; CDR3: CASSSLGYEQYF
V: TRBV6-5; J: TRBJ2-7; CDR3: CASSPTRGFYEQYF
V: TRBV10-1; J: TRBJ2-5; CDR3: CASSKGERNQETQYF
V: TRBV11-2; J: TRBJ1-1; CDR3: CASSAGGSLTEAFF
V: TRBV2; J: TRBJ2-7; CDR3: CASGQLYEQYF
V: TRBV20-1; J: TRBJ1-1; CDR3: CSAPFGSPAFF
V: TRBV5-6; J: TRBJ2-7; CDR3: CASSPSSGRTHEQYF
V: TRBV6-5; J: TRBJ2-3; CDR3: CAIRARTVVDTQYF
V: TRBV7-9; J: TRBJ1-2; CDR3: CASSPPLVDGYTF
V: TRBV12-3/TRBV12-4; J: TRBJ1-2; CDR3: CASRETGSNYGYTF
V: TRBV5-5; J: TRBJ1-1; CDR3: CASSLWDDTEAFF
V: TRBV7-9; J: TRBJ1-1; CDR3: CASSLDDRPNTEAFF
V: TRBV20-1; J: TRBJ2-1; CDR3: CSASKLVASGKDEQFF
V: TRBV10-3; J: TRBJ2-1; CDR3: CAISESTGSSYNEQFF
V: TRBV27; J: TRBJ1-6; CDR3: CASSLSGQAGSPLHF
V: TRBV20-1; J: TRBJ2-2; CDR3: CSAGRTSTGELFF
V: TRBV5-1; J: TRBJ1-6; CDR3: CASSLAGGYSPLHF
V: TRBV12-3/TRBV12-4; J: TRBJ1-3; CDR3: CASSRGHPSSGNTIYF
V: TRBV27; J: TRBJ1-3; CDR3: CASSLYGDPTRNTIYF
V: TRBV11-2; J: TRBJ2-7; CDR3: CASSFGGGSYEQYF
V: TRBV5-6; J: TRBJ2-3; CDR3: CASSLMTSGNTDTQYF
V: TRBV4-1; J: TRBJ1-1; CDR3: CASSQDNSGYGAEAFF
V: TRBV20-1; J: TRBJ2-5; CDR3: CSARDRLAGGRQETQYF
V: TRBV6-5; J: TRBJ2-5; CDR3: CASSNTQGSQETQYF
V: TRBV2; J: TRBJ1-5; CDR3: CASRRGVVGPQHF